What follows are 30 T cell receptor beta chains derived from one specimen sequenced in a study of neurological immune-mediated disorders. Regarding time point: longitudinal time-point 2. TCRdb reprocessed the 5' RACE reads with MiXCR, giving one entry per CDR3 protein. The sample records about 66,000 distinct CDR3 sequences, around 9.7% being singletons. What was sequenced was PBMCs. The receptors were sampled from a man between 25 and 39 years old in good health.

This clonotype appeared many times. The chain combines TRBV27 with TRBJ1-5; no reliable D call. CDR3 length: 14 amino acids. Trimming shortened V by 2 bases and J by 5 bases, and 10 bases separated the two germline ends. Germline V gene sequence: CDR1 MNHEY, CDR2 SMNVEV (reference sequence). The CDR3 nucleotides read TGTGCCAGCAGTTTAAAGGGAGGAGATCAGCCCCAGCATTTT. It translates to CASSLKGGDQPQHF.

This clonotype was detected ten times or more. The chain employs TRBV28 and TRBJ2-7, with 11 bases aligning to TRBD2. This CDR3 comprises 14 residues. With 6 bases clipped from V and 12 bases from J, the junction kept 13 bases outside the gene matches. Germline V CDR1 and CDR2: MDHEN, SYDVKM. The CDR3 loop reads CASSPTPLAGGLYF. The CDR3 DNA sequence: TGTGCCAGCAGCCCCACCCCCCTAGCGGGAGGTCTGTACTTC.

The table lists this clonotype with many counts. The chain combines TRBV29-1 with TRBJ2-1, with unresolved D. This CDR3 is 16 amino acids long. Trimming removed 0 bases from V and 0 bases from J, with 12 bases in between. CDR1 SQVTM and CDR2 ANQGSEA come from the germline V gene. The CDR3 spells CSVEDPRESSYNEQFF. CDR3 nucleotides: TGCAGCGTTGAAGACCCCCGAGAATCCTCCTACAATGAGCAGTTCTTC.

This clonotype was found many times. V usage is TRBV5-1 and J usage is TRBJ2-5; 8 nucleotides align to TRBD2. CDR3 length: 18 residues. Germline-derived CDR1 and CDR2 are SGHRS and YFSETQ. V lost 4 bases and J lost 2; bases outside the gene matches: 16. The CDR3 sequence is CASSTSQGSGRRQETQYF. The CDR3 DNA reads TGCGCCAGCAGCACCTCGCAGGGGAGCGGGAGACGGCAAGAGACCCAGTACTTC.

At least ten counts were recorded for this clonotype. This chain uses TRBV5-1 with TRBJ2-6; D perhaps matches TRBD2 (5 bases). The CDR3 sequence is 19 residues long. Between the trimmed V and J ends, which lost 3 bases and 0 bases, there was a span of 19 bases. Germline values: CDR1 SGHRS, CDR2 YFSETQ. The CDR3 DNA sequence: TGCGCCAGCAGCTACGACGGGGTTACCCTTAACTCTGGGGCCAACGTCCTGACTTTC. Translated, it gives CASSYDGVTLNSGANVLTF.

Note on this clonotype: This may be a read error, as it is one base from a much larger clone. The chain recombines TRBV20-1 with TRBJ2-7; a possible D gene is TRBD2 (7 bases). The CDR3 runs 14 residues. In germline, CDR1 is DFQATT, CDR2 SNEGSKA (reference sequence). The ends were cut back, 5 bases at V and 2 bases at J, with 16 bases in the middle. The CDR3 protein is CSAGRGVRTYEQYF. In nucleotides, the CDR3 is TGCAGTGCTGGGAGGGGGGTGAGGACCTACGAGCAGTACTTC.

This clonotype was picked up many times. The J gene is TRBJ2-3, the V gene TRBV5-1; the D gene is possibly TRBD2 (5 bases). This CDR3 spans 15 amino acids. Germline values: CDR1 SGHRS, CDR2 YFSETQ. Deletions cut 4 bases from V and 0 bases from J, with 12 bases between. The CDR3 nucleotides read TGCGCCAGCAGCCCTACGGGGAGTAGCACAGATACGCAGTATTTT. It yields the protein CASSPTGSSTDTQYF.

This clonotype was counted many times. The V and J genes are TRBV4-1 and TRBJ1-1; 7 bases fit TRBD1. CDR3 length: 16 amino acids. The V gene's germline CDR1 is MGHRA and CDR2 YSYEKL. Trimming cost V 4 bases and J 4 bases; bases outside gene matches: 12. The CDR3, as DNA: TGCGCCAGCAGCCTAGAGACAGGGTCTCTATTCACTGAAGCTTTCTTT. This gives the protein CASSLETGSLFTEAFF.

The sample holds many counts of this clonotype. The gene calls are TRBV28 and TRBJ1-4; possibly TRBD1 for D (5 bases). V lost 3 bases and J 0 bases, leaving 11 bases between the germline ends. From germline, CDR1 is MDHEN and CDR2 SYDVKM. This CDR3 is 16 amino acids long. CDR3 sequence (DNA): TGTGCCAGCAGTTTTTTCGGGGCCGCAACTAATGAAAAACTGTTTTTT. Translated: CASSFFGAATNEKLFF.

The chain couples TRBV13 to TRBJ2-1, with D tentatively TRBD2 (5 bases). This CDR3 is 17 amino acids long. The V gene lost 4 bases and the J gene lost 5 bases, with 21 bases spanning the gap. CDR1 PRHDT and CDR2 FYEKMQ come from the germline V gene (reference sequence). The CDR3 region has the DNA TGTGCCAGCAGCTCCCAGCCAACTAGTGACATCAACAATGAGCAGTTCTTC. Its protein is CASSSQPTSDINNEQFF.

Ten or more counts support this clonotype. The rearrangement links TRBV27 to TRBJ2-2; 8 bases map to TRBD2. Per germline, CDR1 MNHEY and CDR2 SMNVEV (reference sequence). Trimming removed 3 bases from V and 4 bases from J; junction bases left unmatched: 1. The CDR3 is 14 residues long. The CDR3 sequence: CASSFLAGTGELFF. For the CDR3, the DNA is TGTGCCAGCAGTTTCCTAGCGGGCACCGGGGAGCTGTTTTTT.

Regarding this clonotype: This may be a read error: a much more frequent sequence differs by one nucleotide. The genes are TRBV5-5 and TRBJ2-2, with 7 bases matching TRBD2. The germline CDR1 and CDR2 sequences are SGHKS and YYEKEE (reference sequence). V gave up 7 bases and J gave up 4 bases; unmatched junction bases: 19. The CDR3 runs to 18 residues. This CDR3 reads CASGGTHSGLFSTGELFF. The CDR3 DNA follows: TGTGCCAGCGGCGGAACCCATAGCGGGCTATTTTCCACCGGGGAGCTGTTTTTT. Looking up the rest from reference TRBV5-5 and TRBJ2-2 gives the full variable domain: DAGVTQSPTHLIKTRGQQVTLRCSPISGHKSVSWYQQVLGQGPQFIFQYYEKEERGRGNFPDRFSARQFPNYSSELNVNALLLGDSALYLCASGGTHSGLFSTGELFFGEGSRLTVL.

This clonotype was detected ten times or more. This sequence joins TRBV27 and TRBJ2-1; no clear D gene. Germline V gene lookup returns CDR1 MNHEY and CDR2 SMNVEV (reference sequence). This CDR3 region has 15 residues. Trimming took 3 bases from V and 7 from J, leaving 16 bases between them. The CDR3 sequence: CASSLGTSFRNEQFF. CDR3 DNA sequence: TGTGCCAGCAGTTTGGGCACGAGCTTTCGAAATGAGCAGTTCTTC.

This clonotype was picked up many times. The chain recombines TRBV20-1 with TRBJ1-1; 11 bases map to TRBD1. Germline V lookup: CDR1 DFQATT, CDR2 SNEGSKA (reference sequence). The CDR3 has 14 amino acids. After removal of 3 bases from V and 6 bases from J, the junction contained 6 bases not matched to a gene. The CDR3 loop reads CSASRTGGSSEAFF. In nucleotides, the CDR3 is TGCAGTGCTAGTAGGACAGGGGGCTCTTCTGAAGCTTTCTTT.

This clonotype showed up many times. The chain carries TRBV27 and TRBJ1-1; the D is unclear. This CDR3 comprises 13 residues. CDR1 is MNHEY and CDR2 is SMNVEV in the germline V gene (reference sequence). V was clipped by 7 bases and J by 6 bases, with 15 bases between them. In nucleotides, the CDR3 is TGTGCCAGCACCGGAGGGTCTGACTCTGAAGCTTTCTTT. Translated, it gives CASTGGSDSEAFF.

There are many counts of this clonotype. This chain links TRBV7-9 with TRBJ1-3; D is ambiguous. V was clipped by 5 bases and J by 5 bases, with 16 bases between them. The CDR3 is made up of 15 amino acids. CDR1 and CDR2 (germline): SEHNR, FQNEAQ (reference sequence). CDR3 bases: TGTGCCAGCAGCAGTACCATCGCAGGCAGAAACACCATATATTTT. Translating it yields CASSSTIAGRNTIYF.

This clonotype has a count of ten or more. The chain carries TRBV10-3 and TRBJ2-5; TRBD2 matches 15 bases. Germline V gene sequence: CDR1 ENHRY, CDR2 SYGVKD. The V and J ends lost 4 bases and 4 bases, in that order; junction bases with no gene match: 10. CDR3 length: 18 residues. In nucleotides, the CDR3 is TGTGCCATCAGTGGGGGCCCCGGACTAGCGGGAGGGGGAGAGACCCAGTACTTC. This gives the protein CAISGGPGLAGGGETQYF.

This clonotype was seen repeatedly, ten times or more. The chain is built from TRBV27 and TRBJ1-4; 7 bases fit TRBD1. V trimming: 3 bases; J trimming: 7 bases; junction bases outside the gene matches: 5. CDR3 length: 14 residues. The germline V gene encodes CDR1 MNHEY and CDR2 SMNVEV (reference sequence). The CDR3 region is CASSFRRDSEKLFF. The CDR3 DNA sequence: TGTGCCAGCAGTTTCCGCCGGGACAGTGAAAAACTGTTTTTT.

This rearrangement joins TRBV29-1 to TRBJ2-7, with TRBD1 matching over 11 bases. The CDR3 is made up of 14 amino acids. Germline V lookup: CDR1 SQVTM, CDR2 ANQGSEA. The ends lost 6 bases at V and 3 bases at J; junction bases unmatched: 7. CDR3 nucleotide sequence: TGCAGCGTATCCGAAGGGACAGGGGGCTACGAGCAGTACTTC. Translated: CSVSEGTGGYEQYF.

This clonotype was seen at least ten times. The J gene is TRBJ1-2, the V gene TRBV20-1; TRBD1 is a possible D gene (6 bases). Trimming stripped 0 bases from V and 7 bases from J, with 12 bases between. This CDR3 is 13 amino acids long. The germline V gene has CDR1 DFQATT and CDR2 SNEGSKA (reference sequence). In DNA, the CDR3 is TGCAGTGCTAGAGAAAATCAGGGGACTGGCTACACCTTC. Translated: CSARENQGTGYTF.

This clonotype was seen ten or more times. V is TRBV18 and J is TRBJ1-2; D gene unclear. This CDR3 contains 15 residues. The germline V gene encodes CDR1 KGHSH and CDR2 LQKENI. Trimming took off 2 bases at V and 7 bases at J, with 17 bases between the two ends. CDR3 nucleotide sequence: TGTGCCAGCTCACCAGATTTAGAAGGGTTGAGTGGCTACACCTTC. Protein sequence: CASSPDLEGLSGYTF.

This clonotype was picked up many times. This chain joins TRBV20-1 and TRBJ2-7; 7 bases agree with TRBD2. The trim removed 6 bases at V and 3 bases at J, leaving 8 bases unmatched. CDR1 DFQATT and CDR2 SNEGSKA come from the germline V gene (reference sequence). This CDR3 has 13 amino acids. CDR3 residues: CSATGLKYYEQYF. CDR3 in DNA: TGCAGTGCCACGGGACTAAAGTACTACGAGCAGTACTTC.

This clonotype was seen repeatedly, ten times or more. The CDR3 nucleotides are TGCAGTGCTAGAGACAGAGGGACTAGCGGAAACTACGAGCAGTACTTC. Its protein is CSARDRGTSGNYEQYF. V usage is TRBV20-1 and J usage is TRBJ2-7; TRBD2 matches 11 bases. Trimming cost V 0 bases and J 3 bases; bases outside gene matches: 7. Germline CDR1 reads DFQATT; CDR2 reads SNEGSKA (reference sequence). There are 16 residues in the CDR3.

This clonotype was observed many times. V usage is TRBV5-1 and J usage is TRBJ2-7; 7 bases map to TRBD1. CDR3 length: 14 amino acids. CDR1 and CDR2 from the germline V gene are SGHRS and YFSETQ. V lost 4 bases, J lost 2 bases, and 6 bases stayed unmatched. The CDR3 region is CASSTRQGTYEQYF. In nucleotides, the CDR3 is TGCGCCAGCAGCACAAGACAGGGCACCTACGAGCAGTACTTC.

This clonotype was counted at least ten times. The chain couples TRBV27 to TRBJ2-1; 14 bases map to TRBD2. The germline V gene encodes CDR1 MNHEY and CDR2 SMNVEV (reference sequence). The CDR3 covers 18 residues. V shed 6 bases, J shed 6 bases, and the junction held 13 bases outside the gene matches. The CDR3 loop reads CASRLFVGGTSGSNEQFF. The CDR3 DNA sequence: TGTGCCAGCAGACTATTCGTGGGGGGGACTAGCGGGAGCAATGAGCAGTTCTTC.

Many counts were recorded for this clonotype. V usage is TRBV5-1 and J usage is TRBJ2-2, with D tentatively TRBD1 (6 bases). V shed 3 bases and J shed 5 bases, with 11 bases lying between them. Per the germline V gene, CDR1 is SGHRS and CDR2 is YFSETQ. This CDR3 is 14 amino acids long. The CDR3 nucleotides read TGCGCCAGCAGCTGGTCACAGGGAACCGGGGAGCTGTTTTTT. The encoded protein is CASSWSQGTGELFF. The entire variable domain, with the rest obtained from reference TRBV5-1 and TRBJ2-2, is as follows: KAGVTQTPRYLIKTRGQQVTLSCSPISGHRSVSWYQQTPGQGLQFLFEYFSETQRNKGNFPGRFSGRQFSNSRSEMNVSTLELGDSALYLCASSWSQGTGELFFGEGSRLTVL.

In its sample, this clonotype was seen many times. This rearrangement joins TRBV10-3 to TRBJ1-1; the D is unclear. CDR1 ENHRY and CDR2 SYGVKD come from the germline V gene. The CDR3 has 13 amino acids. The ends were cut back, 4 bases at V and 1 base at J, with 7 bases in the middle. The CDR3 loop is CAISADGNTEAFF. CDR3 in DNA: TGTGCCATCAGTGCCGACGGGAACACTGAAGCTTTCTTT.

The V gene is TRBV20-1, the J gene TRBJ1-1; D may be TRBD1 (6 bases). Deletions cut 4 bases from V and 4 bases from J, with 16 bases between. Germline CDR1 DFQATT, CDR2 SNEGSKA (reference sequence). CDR3 length equals 14 residues. The CDR3 DNA is TGCAGTGCTACGAAAACAGGGACGGGCACTGAAGCTTTCTTT. It encodes CSATKTGTGTEAFF.

This clonotype was counted between two and nine times. The V gene is TRBV6-5, the J gene TRBJ2-1; TRBD2 agrees at 10 bases. V dropped 5 bases and J dropped 6; count of bases not matched to a gene: 10. The length of the CDR3 is 16 residues. CDR1 is MNHEY, CDR2 SVGAGI, per germline. This CDR3 reads CASSPVPLAGSNEQFF. The CDR3 bases are TGTGCCAGCAGTCCAGTTCCACTAGCGGGATCCAATGAGCAGTTCTTC.

A single count supports this clonotype. One end of the junction does not line up with germline, which may come from a read error. V and J are TRBV27 and TRBJ1-1, with D possibly being TRBD1 (5 bases). Germline lookup yields CDR1 MNHEY and CDR2 SMNVEV (reference sequence). The CDR3 runs to 13 residues. The CDR3 coding sequence is TGTGACAGCAGTATGGGGCCGATCACTGAAGCTTTCTTT. Translated, it gives CDSSMGPITEAFF.